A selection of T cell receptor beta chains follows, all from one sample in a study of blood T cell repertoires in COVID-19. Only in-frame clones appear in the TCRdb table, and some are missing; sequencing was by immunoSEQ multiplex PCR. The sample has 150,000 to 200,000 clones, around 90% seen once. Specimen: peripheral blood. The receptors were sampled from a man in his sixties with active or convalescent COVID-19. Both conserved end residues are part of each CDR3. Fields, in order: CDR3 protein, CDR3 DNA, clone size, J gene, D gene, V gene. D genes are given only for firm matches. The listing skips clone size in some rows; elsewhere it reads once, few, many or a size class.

CASRQGTSGSGTDTQYF	TGTGCCAGCAGACAAGGGACTAGCGGGAGTGGAACAGATACGCAGTATTTT	-	TRBJ2-3	TRBD2	TRBV2
CASSYSYRGRNTIYF	TGTGCCAGCAGTTACTCCTACAGGGGGCGGAACACCATATATTTT	few	TRBJ1-3	TRBD1	TRBV6-5
CASGETGGYNEQFF	TGTGCCAGCGGCGAGACAGGGGGTTACAATGAGCAGTTCTTC	-	TRBJ2-1	TRBD1	TRBV2
CASSLVGTETNEKLFF	TGTGCCAGCAGCTTAGTTGGGACAGAAACTAATGAAAAACTGTTTTTT	-	TRBJ1-4	TRBD1	TRBV7-6
CASSPLGGYRYTEAFF	TGTGCCAGCAGCCCCTTAGGGGGCTATAGGTACACTGAAGCTTTCTTT	-	TRBJ1-1	TRBD1	TRBV11-2
CASSQDRVYEQYF	TGCGCCAGCAGCCAAGACAGGGTCTACGAGCAGTACTTC	-	TRBJ2-7	TRBD1	TRBV5-1
CASSQASGGQETQYF	TGTGCCAGCAGCCAGGCTAGCGGGGGCCAAGAGACCCAGTACTTC	-	TRBJ2-5	TRBD2	TRBV3-1/TRBV3-2
CASSRNSGGADTQYF	TGTGCCAGCAGCCGAAATAGCGGGGGGGCCGATACGCAGTATTTT	-	TRBJ2-3	TRBD2	TRBV3-1/TRBV3-2
CASTKGAGGRGYTF	TGTGCCAGCACCAAAGGGGCAGGGGGTCGTGGCTACACCTTC	once	TRBJ1-2	-	TRBV21-1
CASSAQGVETQYF	TGTGCCAGCAGTGCACAGGGGGTAGAGACCCAGTACTTC	-	TRBJ2-5	TRBD1	TRBV6-1
CASSLAGLEQFF	TGTGCCAGCAGTTTAGCGGGACTGGAGCAGTTCTTC	-	TRBJ2-1	-	TRBV12-3/TRBV12-4
CASSLPGTANYGYTF	TGTGCCAGCAGTTTACCCGGGACAGCAAACTATGGCTACACCTTC	-	TRBJ1-2	TRBD1	TRBV6-5
CASRLSGTGTYEQYF	TGTGCCAGTAGGCTCTCCGGGACAGGGACCTACGAGCAGTACTTC	-	TRBJ2-7	TRBD1	TRBV19
CASSLPGENYGYTF	TGTGCCAGCAGCTTGCCGGGAGAAAACTATGGCTACACCTTC	-	TRBJ1-2	-	TRBV5-4
CASSPGQATLSNQPQHF	TGTGCCAGCAGCCCTGGACAGGCGACTTTAAGCAATCAGCCCCAGCATTTT	-	TRBJ1-5	TRBD1	TRBV2
CASSVGQIPDTQYF	TGTGCCAGCAGCGTTGGACAGATACCAGATACGCAGTATTTT	-	TRBJ2-3	-	TRBV9
CASSATPMNTEAFF	TGTGCCAGCAGCGCGACACCAATGAACACTGAAGCTTTCTTT	-	TRBJ1-1	-	TRBV2
CASSPGGLGNTEAFF	TGTGCCAGCAGCCCAGGGGGCCTGGGGAACACTGAAGCTTTCTTT	-	TRBJ1-1	TRBD1	TRBV6-5
CASSPTGRANNSPLHF	TGTGCCAGCTCACCAACCGGGAGGGCGAATAATTCACCCCTCCACTTT	-	TRBJ1-6	-	TRBV18
CASSLVQSNTEAFF	TGCGCCAGCAGCTTGGTTCAGTCGAACACTGAAGCTTTCTTT	-	TRBJ1-1	-	TRBV5-1
CAIREGSNNQPQHF	TGTGCCATCAGGGAGGGGAGTAACAATCAGCCCCAGCATTTT	-	TRBJ1-5	-	TRBV10-3
CASSLVTQGIYGYTF	TGTGCCAGCAGCTTAGTCACACAGGGGATCTATGGCTACACCTTC	-	TRBJ1-2	TRBD1	TRBV7-2
CASSIGFTSGMVNNEQFF	TGTGCCAGTAGTATCGGGTTCACTAGCGGGATGGTGAACAATGAGCAGTTCTTC	-	TRBJ2-1	TRBD2	TRBV19
CASSLDDGANYGYTF	TGCGCCAGCAGCTTGGATGACGGAGCCAACTATGGCTACACCTTC	-	TRBJ1-2	-	TRBV5-1
CSASTGMNTEAFF	TGCAGTGCTAGTACAGGCATGAACACTGAAGCTTTCTTT	-	TRBJ1-1	-	TRBV20-1
CASRLAMNTGELFF	TGTGCCAGTAGACTAGCTATGAACACCGGGGAGCTGTTTTTT	once	TRBJ2-2	TRBD2	TRBV2
CASSYETGVFYQPQHF	TGTGCCAGCAGTTACGAGACAGGGGTTTTTTATCAGCCCCAGCATTTT	-	TRBJ1-5	TRBD1	TRBV6-2/TRBV6-3
CASSARDRGFEQYF	TGTGCCAGCAGCGCCCGGGACAGGGGATTCGAGCAGTACTTC	once	TRBJ2-7	-	TRBV21-1
CATELAGARSYEQYF	TGTGCCACCGAGCTAGCGGGAGCGCGCTCCTACGAGCAGTACTTC	-	TRBJ2-7	TRBD2	TRBV15
CASSSGFNYGYTF	TGCGCCAGCAGCTCCGGGTTTAACTATGGCTACACCTTC	-	TRBJ1-2	-	TRBV5-1
CASSYSMRQENYGYTF	TGTGCCAGCAGTTACTCTATGAGACAGGAAAACTATGGCTACACCTTC	-	TRBJ1-2	-	TRBV6-5
CASSPYGGQRNTEAFF	TGTGCCAGCAGCCCATATGGGGGACAGCGAAACACTGAAGCTTTCTTT	-	TRBJ1-1	TRBD1	TRBV7-2
CASSFSDTQYF	TGTGCCAGCAGCTTCAGTGATACGCAGTATTTT	-	TRBJ2-3	-	TRBV7-9
CASSPARLRVNYGYTF	TGTGCCAGCAGCCCCGCCCGTCTCAGGGTTAACTATGGCTACACCTTC	-	TRBJ1-2	-	TRBV3-1/TRBV3-2
CASSIMVVQPQHF	TGTGCCAGTAGTATTATGGTAGTCCAGCCCCAGCATTTT	-	TRBJ1-5	-	TRBV19
CASSSFWGLNYGYTF	TGTGCCAGCAGCTCTTTTTGGGGACTGAACTATGGCTACACCTTC	-	TRBJ1-2	-	TRBV5-6
CSVVEGRAEAFF	TGCAGCGTTGTTGAGGGTCGGGCTGAAGCTTTCTTT	-	TRBJ1-1	-	TRBV29-1
CASSVAAGGYTF	TGCGCCAGCAGTGTTGCAGCGGGTGGCTACACCTTC	-	TRBJ1-2	-	TRBV10-2
CASSPLPDRAYEQYF	TGTGCCAGCAGCCCACTACCTGACAGGGCCTACGAGCAGTACTTC	-	TRBJ2-7	TRBD1	TRBV7-6
CASSLDRVRADTQYF	TGCGCCAGCAGCCTCGACAGGGTAAGGGCAGATACGCAGTATTTT	-	TRBJ2-3	TRBD1	TRBV5-1
CASSLVGEDMSLNTEAFF	TGCGCCAGCAGCTTGGTCGGGGAGGACATGAGCTTGAACACTGAAGCTTTCTTT	-	TRBJ1-1	-	TRBV5-1
CASSLGSISNTEAFF	TGTGCCAGCAGCTTAGGGAGCATATCGAACACTGAAGCTTTCTTT	-	TRBJ1-1	-	TRBV7-9
CASLGLRERGVYEQYF	TGTGCCAGCCTTGGGTTAAGGGAGCGGGGGGTCTACGAGCAGTACTTC	once	TRBJ2-7	TRBD2	TRBV2
CASSSSGPTGYGYTF	TGTGCCAGCAGCTCGTCAGGGCCCACTGGGTATGGCTACACCTTC	-	TRBJ1-2	-	TRBV7-9